A selection of T cell receptor beta chains follows, all from one sample in a study of a mutant IDH1 vaccine in newly diagnosed glioma. Assay: immunoSEQ multiplex PCR; the TCRdb copy retains only in-frame clones and omits some. Of almost 30,000 clones in the sample, about 90% were seen once. These TCRs' antigens remain unknown. This specimen was peripheral blood mononuclear cells (PBMCs), taken from a glioma patient whose treatment included an IDH1 peptide vaccine. These receptors were obtained from a woman in her forties with glioma. Some clones in this sample may be carry-over from other donors' samples. CDR3s include the opening cysteine and the closing phenylalanine or tryptophan. Fields, in order: V gene, clone size, J gene, D gene, CDR3 DNA, CDR3 protein. The D gene is left open where the match is weak. Rows may omit the clone size; those that give it use once, few, many or a size class.

V: TRBV15; size: -; J: TRBJ2-3; D: -; DNA: TGTGCCACCAGCAGAGCAAGGACTACGCCTCCAGATACGCAGTATTTT; CDR3: CATSRARTTPPDTQYF
V: TRBV28; size: -; J: TRBJ1-1; D: -; DNA: TGTGCCAGCAATGCAAACACTGAAGCTTTCTTT; CDR3: CASNANTEAFF
V: TRBV9; size: -; J: TRBJ2-4; D: TRBD1; DNA: TGTGCCAGCAGCGTAGGGGGGACAGAAAACATTCAGTACTTC; CDR3: CASSVGGTENIQYF
V: TRBV29-1; size: -; J: TRBJ2-1; D: TRBD2; DNA: TGCAGCGTTCCCGGGACTAGCGGGAGAATTGAGCAGTTCTTC; CDR3: CSVPGTSGRIEQFF
V: TRBV11-3; size: -; J: TRBJ1-1; D: -; DNA: TGTGCCAGCAGCCATGGTGGGGATACTGAAGCTTTCTTT; CDR3: CASSHGGDTEAFF
V: TRBV15; size: -; J: TRBJ1-1; D: TRBD1; DNA: TGTGCCACCAGTCCCCCGACAGGGGACTACACTGAAGCTTTCTTT; CDR3: CATSPPTGDYTEAFF
V: TRBV11-2; size: once; J: TRBJ2-7; D: -; DNA: TGTGCCAGCAGCTTAGCCTGGGGTACCAACTACGAGCAGTACTTC; CDR3: CASSLAWGTNYEQYF
V: TRBV5-5; size: few; J: TRBJ1-5; D: TRBD1; DNA: TGTGCCAGCAGCTCCGCCGCCCAGGGGGCAATAGGGCAGCCCCAGCATTTT; CDR3: CASSSAAQGAIGQPQHF
V: TRBV2; size: once; J: TRBJ2-1; D: -; DNA: TGTGCCAGCAGTGAAGCAGTGGCAGTCCTTTTCGATGAGCAGTTCTTC; CDR3: CASSEAVAVLFDEQFF
V: TRBV9; size: once; J: TRBJ2-2; D: TRBD2; DNA: TGTGCCAGCAGCGTAGGGTATCGGACGGGAGGGCCGGTCACCGGGGAGCTGTTTTTT; CDR3: CASSVGYRTGGPVTGELFF
V: TRBV5-1; size: -; J: TRBJ1-1; D: -; DNA: TGCGCCAGCAGTTGGGGAGCTGAAGCTTTCTTT; CDR3: CASSWGAEAFF
V: TRBV7-9; size: once; J: TRBJ2-7; D: -; DNA: TGTGCCAGCAGCCAGGCACCCTCACTCGAGCAGTACTTC; CDR3: CASSQAPSLEQYF
V: TRBV7-2; size: -; J: TRBJ2-1; D: -; DNA: TGTGCCAGCAGCCCGGATAGGGCCGCGGGTGAGCAGTTCTTC; CDR3: CASSPDRAAGEQFF
V: TRBV7-2; size: -; J: TRBJ2-7; D: TRBD2; DNA: TGTGCCAGCAGCCCGGGGGGCTACGAGCAGTACTTC; CDR3: CASSPGGYEQYF
V: TRBV5-1; size: -; J: TRBJ1-6; D: TRBD1; DNA: TGCGCCAGCAGCCCGCTGACAGGGGCCAATTCACCCCTCCACTTT; CDR3: CASSPLTGANSPLHF
V: TRBV9; size: -; J: TRBJ2-3; D: -; DNA: TGTGCCAGCAGCTCCGGGTCCGTGGATACGCAGTATTTT; CDR3: CASSSGSVDTQYF